The subject of this entry is one T cell receptor beta chain. Its matching antigen is unknown. This sample is part of a study of cytomegalovirus exposure and HLA in healthy donors. Whole-study context: A subsequent analysis reported that the 120 validation repertoires were produced on the same platform that had also been used for the 666 first-cohort repertoires.

Study-level results: Associated with cytomegalovirus, according to the listing, were about 160 TCR beta chains. Reports described diagnosis of cytomegalovirus status by the classifier as highly specific and sensitive.

Generated by immunoSEQ multiplex PCR, the TCRdb table keeps only in-frame clones and is missing some. The sample records about 83,000 clones, around 96% being singletons. The CDR3 totals 13 residues. The germline CDR1 and CDR2 sequences are MNHEY and SVGAGI. Unmatched junction bases numbered 2, after V lost 10 bases and J lost 3 bases. The donors were members of the validation cohort, which comprised 120 subjects and was separate from the first cohort of around 700 subjects. The gene calls are TRBV6-5 and TRBJ2-7; 14 positions match TRBD2. This TCR was sampled from a woman aged 18 to 35 in good health and CMV-seronegative. Sequencing was performed on PBMCs. The CDR3 region is CATGTSGSYEQYF. The CDR3 DNA sequence: TGTGCCACGGGGACTAGCGGGAGCTACGAGCAGTACTTC.